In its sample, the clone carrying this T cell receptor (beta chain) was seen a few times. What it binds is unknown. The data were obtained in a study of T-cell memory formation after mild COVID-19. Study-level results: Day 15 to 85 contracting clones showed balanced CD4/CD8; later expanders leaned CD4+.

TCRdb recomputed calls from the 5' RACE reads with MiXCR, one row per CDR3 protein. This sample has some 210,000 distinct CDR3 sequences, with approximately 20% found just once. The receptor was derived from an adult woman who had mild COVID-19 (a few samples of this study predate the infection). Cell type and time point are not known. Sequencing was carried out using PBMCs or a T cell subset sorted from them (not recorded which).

CDR3 residues: CATSDPPGTQYF. The CDR3 DNA sequence: TGTGCCACCAGTGATCCCCCGGGGACCCAGTACTTC. V is TRBV24-1 and J is TRBJ2-5, with D unclear. V lost 3 bases and J lost 7, with 8 bases in between. Germline V gene sequence: CDR1 KGHDR, CDR2 SFDVKD. CDR3 length: 12 residues.